The 10 T cell receptor beta chains reported below all come from one sample, sequenced in a study of shared clonotypes between healthy human individuals. CD45RO-negative CD8 cells positively selected for CCR7 made up the naive population, which excluded terminally differentiated effector memory CD45RA+ cells. Sequencing used immunoSEQ multiplex PCR; TCRdb keeps in-frame clones, though not all of them. The sample consists of hundreds of thousands of clones, approximately 95% of them appearing once. The specimen was naive CD8+ T cells sorted from blood. These receptors all come from a woman aged 25 to 39 in good health.

The CDR3 loop is CASSIIAGNEQYF. The CDR3, as DNA: TGTGCCAGTAGTATAATCGCGGGAAACGAGCAGTACTTC. The rearrangement joins TRBV19 to TRBJ2-7; D is possibly TRBD2 (6 bases). CDR3 size: 13 residues. Germline assignment: CDR1 LNHDA and CDR2 SQIVND (reference sequence). V lost 2 bases and J lost 5, with 10 bases in between.

The genes are TRBV9 and TRBJ2-5, with 8 bases matching TRBD2. The CDR3 sequence is 13 residues long. V dropped 3 bases and J dropped 5; count of bases not matched to a gene: 3. CDR1 and CDR2 from the germline V gene are SGDLS and YYNGEE. The CDR3 DNA is TGTGCCAGCAGCGGGGGACTAGGCGAGACCCAGTACTTC. It translates to CASSGGLGETQYF.

V and J are TRBV7-8 and TRBJ2-7, with 11 bases identical to TRBD1. The germline V gene encodes CDR1 SGHVS and CDR2 FQNEAQ. V was pared by 5 bases and J by 3 bases, with 6 bases of the junction left unmatched. This CDR3 is built from 15 residues. CDR3 in DNA: TGTGCCAGCAGCATAGGGACAGGGGGAGACTACGAGCAGTACTTC. This encodes CASSIGTGGDYEQYF. The whole variable domain, remainder taken from reference TRBV7-8 and TRBJ2-7, is GAGVSQSPRYKVAKRGQDVALRCDPISGHVSLFWYQQALGQGPEFLTYFQNEAQLDKSGLPSDRFFAERPEGSVSTLKIQRTQQEDSAVYLCASSIGTGGDYEQYFGPGTRLTVT.

The gene calls are TRBV27 and TRBJ2-1; TRBD1 aligns across 9 bases. The junction had 7 bases not matched to a gene; V was cut back by 1 base and J by 0 bases. CDR3 length: 18 residues. CDR1 is MNHEY and CDR2 is SMNVEV in the germline V gene (reference sequence). The CDR3 region is CASSLLVPGQGSYNEQFF. In DNA, the CDR3 is TGTGCCAGCAGTTTATTGGTTCCGGGACAGGGCTCCTACAATGAGCAGTTCTTC.

To note about this clone: Other DNA sequences in this specimen translate into the identical CDR3. The rearrangement links TRBV5-4 to TRBJ2-7, with D tentatively TRBD1 (6 bases). The V and J ends lost 0 bases and 1 base respectively, with 8 bases between them. The CDR3 contains 14 residues. The germline CDR1 and CDR2 sequences are SGHNT and YYREEE (reference sequence). The CDR3 coding sequence is TGTGCCAGCAGCTTGGGCGACAGGTCCTACGAGCAGTACTTC. Translated, it gives CASSLGDRSYEQYF.

The chain carries TRBV27 and TRBJ1-3; 7 bases are a match to TRBD1. In germline, CDR1 is MNHEY, CDR2 SMNVEV (reference sequence). The CDR3 is 15 amino acids. V shed 6 bases and J 4 bases; nucleotides not matched to a gene: 9. CDR3 amino acids: CASRPRGTEGNTIYF. As DNA, the CDR3 is TGTGCCAGCAGACCCCGGGGGACAGAAGGAAACACCATATATTTT.

This chain joins TRBV6-6 and TRBJ2-7; D is possibly TRBD2 (6 bases). CDR1 is MNHNY and CDR2 is SVGAGI in the germline V gene (reference sequence). This CDR3 spans 12 amino acids. V was trimmed by 5 bases and J by 4 bases, leaving 9 bases between them. The CDR3 nucleotides read TGTGCCAGCAGTGGGGGGTTGTACGAGCAGTACTTC. Amino acid sequence: CASSGGLYEQYF.

This clone was seen a few times. The rearrangement joins TRBV6-4 to TRBJ2-7, with a tentative D call TRBD2 (5 bases). The CDR3 is 16 amino acids. Germline CDR1 reads MRHNA; CDR2 reads SNTAGT. V was cut by 2 bases and J by 6 bases, with 20 bases left in between. CDR3 residues: CASSDQPGSVLSEQYF. For the CDR3, the DNA is TGTGCCAGCAGTGACCAACCGGGGAGCGTTCTTTCCGAGCAGTACTTC.

The rearrangement links TRBV10-2 to TRBJ2-7; D may correspond to TRBD1 or TRBD2 (5 bases each). The CDR3 sequence is 15 residues long. Germline assignment: CDR1 WSHSY and CDR2 SAAADI. Deletions cut 3 bases from V and 3 bases from J, with 15 bases between. CDR3 sequence reads: CASSDTYGGNYEQYF. In DNA, the CDR3 is TGCGCCAGCAGTGATACCTATGGGGGAAACTACGAGCAGTACTTC.

The chain carries TRBV5-1 and TRBJ2-7, with 10 bases aligning to TRBD2. Germline assignment: CDR1 SGHRS and CDR2 YFSETQ. CDR3 length: 14 amino acids. Trimming at V came to 4 bases and at J to 4 bases, leaving 5 bases not matched to a gene. This chain's CDR3 is CASSPGLAKYEQYF. The CDR3 DNA follows: TGCGCCAGCAGCCCGGGACTAGCGAAGTACGAGCAGTACTTC.